This T cell receptor beta chain comes out of a study of T cells in Graves' hyperthyroidism and ophthalmopathy. Study-level background: Peripheral blood was taken when the disease was first diagnosed, before any treatment began. Study outcomes and limitations: Most thyroid clonotypes that were expanded above 0.001 also turned up in blood.

This clonotype was counted only a few times. What it binds is unknown. Researchers took RNA transcripts and amplified the TCR beta CDR3 regions from them. The TCR CDR3 was amplified in a first-round RT-PCR using the HTBI primer set. TCRdb re-analysed the multiplex PCR reads in MiXCR, keeping a single row per CDR3 protein. This table has more than 500,000 distinct CDR3 sequences, 15% to 20% appearing once. Clinical symptoms, serum thyroxine, TRAb, thyroid ultrasound and orbital computed tomography established diagnosis. PBMCs were obtained from approximately 9.2 ml fresh peripheral blood. V lost 1 base to trimming and J lost 1 base, with 16 bases between them. The CDR3 length is 17 residues. In germline, CDR1 is SGHTA, CDR2 FQGNSA.

Specimen: blood. The source is a woman aged 25 to 39 with Graves' hyperthyroidism. The chain joins TRBV7-2 to TRBJ2-5; no reliable D call. CDR3 DNA: TGTGCCAGCAGCTTAGGTCCCATTACGTCATCCCAAGAGACCCAGTACTTC. Amino acids: CASSLGPITSSQETQYF.